The 15 T cell receptor beta chains below all came from one sample that was sequenced in a study of a mutant IDH1 vaccine in newly diagnosed glioma. Time point indicated: week 47, end of study. Doses comprised 300 ug of mutant IDH1 20-mer peptide each, plus topical imiquimod. Assay used: immunoSEQ multiplex PCR; TCRdb lists only in-frame clones, some missing. The repertoire includes around 50,000 clones, about 65% of them detected once, and 4% to 6% sits in the top ten. No cognate antigen is known for these TCRs. The material was peripheral blood mononuclear cells (PBMCs), obtained from a glioma patient whose treatment included an IDH1 peptide vaccine. The origin of the receptors is a man aged 35 to 55 with glioma. Some clones in this sample may be carry-over from other donors' samples.

The chain employs TRBV9 and TRBJ2-5, with D uncertain. Per the germline V gene, CDR1 is SGDLS and CDR2 is YYNGEE. CDR3 length equals 14 residues. The V end lost 4 bases, the J end lost 1 base, and 11 bases lay between the germline ends. The CDR3 DNA follows: TGTGCCAGCAGCCCCACCCGGATCCAAGAGACCCAGTACTTC. Protein sequence: CASSPTRIQETQYF.

There are a few counts of this clone. The chain links TRBV5-6 to TRBJ2-7; no reliable D call. Germline values: CDR1 SGHDT, CDR2 YYEEEE. The CDR3 is 16 residues long. V shed 2 bases and J shed 1 base, with 16 bases lying between them. Here the CDR3 reads CASSLMTEWSSYEQYF. The DNA of the CDR3 is TGTGCCAGCAGCTTAATGACGGAGTGGTCGTCCTACGAGCAGTACTTC.

Judged by abundance, this clone is medium-sized. The chain carries TRBV27 and TRBJ1-2, with TRBD1 identical over 9 bases. Trimming removed 0 bases from V and 6 bases from J; junction bases left unmatched: 8. The CDR3 extends over 16 amino acids. CDR1 is MNHEY and CDR2 is SMNVEV in the germline V gene (reference sequence). The CDR3 protein is CASSLSIDRGVHGYTF. CDR3 bases: TGTGCCAGCAGTTTATCCATCGACAGGGGGGTGCATGGCTACACCTTC.

This clone occurred once. The chain combines TRBV15 with TRBJ2-5, with 9 bases that match TRBD2. The length of the CDR3 is 15 residues. V shed 0 bases and J 5 bases; nucleotides not matched to a gene: 4. Germline V gene sequence: CDR1 LNHNV, CDR2 YYDKDF (reference sequence). CDR3 nucleotides: TGTGCCACCAGCAGAGATCGCGGGGGGGCGGAGACCCAGTACTTC. Amino acid sequence: CATSRDRGGAETQYF.

The CDR3 DNA is TGTGCCAGCAGTTACGGGGGTAGGCAGCCCCAGCATTTT. It specifies CASSYGGRQPQHF. The V gene is TRBV6-5, the J gene TRBJ1-5, with a possible D match to TRBD1 (5 bases). Germline V CDR1 and CDR2: MNHEY, SVGAGI. Trimming cost V 2 bases and J 7 bases, with 9 bases left between them. This CDR3 is 13 amino acids long.

The CDR3 protein is CASSLTTSGGTSRGEQYF. Here the CDR3 DNA reads TGCGCCAGCAGCTTAACGACTAGCGGGGGGACTTCCAGAGGGGAGCAGTACTTC. This chain uses TRBV5-1 with TRBJ2-7; 13 bases align to TRBD2. CDR3 size: 18 residues. Germline loops: CDR1 SGHRS, CDR2 YFSETQ. Trimming at V came to 2 bases and at J to 7 bases, leaving 15 bases not matched to a gene. Combining the CDR3 with reference TRBV5-1 and TRBJ2-7 gives the whole variable domain KAGVTQTPRYLIKTRGQQVTLSCSPISGHRSVSWYQQTPGQGLQFLFEYFSETQRNKGNFPGRFSGRQFSNSRSEMNVSTLELGDSALYLCASSLTTSGGTSRGEQYFGPGTRLTVT.

This clone has a handful of counts. The genes are TRBV9 and TRBJ2-6, with D unclear. V shed 2 bases and J shed 2 bases, with 5 bases lying between them. Germline V gene data show CDR1 as SGDLS and CDR2 as YYNGEE. The length of the CDR3 is 14 residues. The CDR3 nucleotides are TGTGCCAGCAGCGTTACCCCTGGGGCCAACGTCCTGACTTTC. This codes for CASSVTPGANVLTF.

The chain has TRBV27 and TRBJ1-2, with TRBD1 as a possible D gene (5 bases). V was shortened by 0 bases and J by 5 bases, with 13 bases between the two germline ends. In germline, CDR1 is MNHEY, CDR2 SMNVEV (reference sequence). The CDR3 runs to 15 residues. The CDR3 reads CASSLSVGPGYGYTF. The CDR3 DNA follows: TGTGCCAGCAGTTTATCGGTGGGACCGGGGTATGGCTACACCTTC.

The rearrangement joins TRBV19 to TRBJ2-7, with D hard to call. This CDR3 is built from 13 residues. Trimming took off 4 bases at V and 3 bases at J, with 10 bases between the two ends. Germline assignment: CDR1 LNHDA and CDR2 SQIVND (reference sequence). CDR3 DNA sequence: TGTGCCAGTAGTAGATCGGACGGCTACGAGCAGTACTTC. The encoded protein is CASSRSDGYEQYF. The entire variable domain, with the rest obtained from reference TRBV19 and TRBJ2-7, is as follows: DGGITQSPKYLFRKEGQNVTLSCEQNLNHDAMYWYRQDPGQGLRLIYYSQIVNDFQKGDIAEGYSVSREKKESFPLTVTSAQKNPTAFYLCASSRSDGYEQYFGPGTRLTVT.

The genes are TRBV28 and TRBJ2-7, with 8 bases lining up with TRBD2. The CDR3 extends over 13 amino acids. Trimming at V came to 4 bases and at J to 7 bases, leaving 6 bases not matched to a gene. In germline, CDR1 is MDHEN, CDR2 SYDVKM. The DNA of the CDR3 is TGTGCCAGCAGTTCGGGACTAGGCAGGGAGCAGTACTTC. It translates to CASSSGLGREQYF.

The rearrangement links TRBV12-2 to TRBJ1-1. TRBV12-2 is reported as a pseudogene. The CDR3 spans 15 residues. CDR3 bases: TGTGCAAGTCGCTTAGCGCGGCTGGTACTAAGCGAAGCTTTCTTT. This translates into CASRLARLVLSEAFF.

The CDR3 is CASSTRIIQYF. The CDR3 bases are TGTGCCAGCAGTACTCGAATCATTCAGTACTTC. The J gene is TRBJ2-4, the V gene TRBV2; no definite D call. V lost 5 bases to trimming and J lost 9 bases, with 8 bases between them. The CDR3 has 11 residues. Germline assignment: CDR1 SNHLY and CDR2 FYNNEI. Full variable domain (remainder filled in from reference TRBV2 and TRBJ2-4): EPEVTQTPSHQVTQMGQEVILRCVPISNHLYFYWYRQILGQKVEFLVSFYNNEISEKSEIFDDQFSVERPDGSNFTLKIRSTKLEDSAMYFCASSTRIIQYFGAGTRLSVL.

V gene TRBV7-8 combines with J gene TRBJ1-2, with D perhaps TRBD1 (5 bases). V shed 1 base and J shed 6 bases, with 18 bases lying between them. This CDR3 has 16 residues. Per the germline V gene, CDR1 is SGHVS and CDR2 is FQNEAQ. CDR3 protein: CASSLGGWGETDGYTF. CDR3 DNA: TGTGCCAGCAGCTTAGGGGGTTGGGGGGAAACTGATGGCTACACCTTC.

CDR3 DNA sequence: TGTGCCAGCAGCTCGACAGGGGGAGTCACCGGGGAGCTGTTTTTT. Its protein is CASSSTGGVTGELFF. V is TRBV7-9 and J is TRBJ2-2; 9 bases map to TRBD1. J was trimmed by 4 bases and V by 4 bases; bases with no gene match: 4. CDR3 length equals 15 residues. CDR1 is SEHNR and CDR2 is FQNEAQ in the germline V gene (reference sequence).

The V call is TRBV5-4, the J call TRBJ1-2, with a possible D match to TRBD1 (5 bases). V gave up 3 bases and J gave up 3 bases, with 9 bases separating them. This CDR3 region has 13 residues. Germline V CDR1 and CDR2: SGHNT, YYREEE (reference sequence). The CDR3 is CASSYDRDYGYTF. The CDR3, as DNA: TGTGCCAGCAGCTACGACAGAGACTATGGCTACACCTTC.